This T cell receptor (beta chain) was sequenced during a study of cytomegalovirus exposure and HLA in healthy donors. Study overall: Both the roughly 120 validation repertoires and the roughly 640 first-cohort repertoires used the same platform, as reported by a later analysis.

Remarks on this clone: What it binds is unknown.

The germline CDR1 and CDR2 sequences are SGHAT and FQNNGV. The CDR3 spans 15 residues. V lost 2 bases, J lost 0 bases, and 11 bases lay in between. Notes on the study in general: Some public TCRs appeared in many individuals, while most sequences were rare. In vitro assays verified that three CMV-associated chains recognized CMV antigens specifically. Among TCR beta chains, those listed as cytomegalovirus-associated numbered over 150.

This table comes from immunoSEQ multiplex PCR, and its TCRdb copy is limited to in-frame clones, with some not included. The table records some 160,000 clones, roughly 90% of them present only once. This clonotype was sampled from a man younger than 35 in good health and CMV-seronegative. The genes are TRBV11-2 and TRBJ2-7; D perhaps matches TRBD1 (5 bases). The sample consisted of PBMCs. CDR3 sequence: CASSLSGISSYEQYV. CDR3 nucleotides: TGTGCCAGCAGCTTATCAGGGATTAGCTCCTACGAGCAGTACGTC.